This TCR beta chain emerged from a study of T cells after yellow fever vaccination. TCRdb reprocessed the 5' RACE reads via MiXCR and lists one record per CDR3 protein. The data contain 620,000 or so distinct CDR3 sequences, 10% to 15% of them singletons. This clonotype occurred a few times. V lost 0 bases to trimming and J lost 7 bases; unmatched junction nucleotides: 4. CDR3 size: 13 residues. Per germline, CDR1 DFQATT and CDR2 SNEGSKA (reference sequence). This chain uses TRBV20-1 with TRBJ2-5; 8 bases line up with TRBD2. This specimen consisted of PBMCs, obtained on the day of the yellow fever booster vaccination. The TCR originated in a man between 25 and 39 years old who received the YFV17D yellow fever vaccine. Here the CDR3 reads CSARDFGRVTQYF. The CDR3 region has the DNA TGCAGTGCTAGAGATTTCGGGAGGGTGACCCAGTACTTC.